This T cell receptor (beta chain) is from a study of Graves' ophthalmopathy and Graves' hyperthyroidism. The authors amplified TCR beta CDR3 regions from RNA transcripts. HTBI primers were used in a first-round RT-PCR, which preceded a second-round multiplex PCR. TCRdb analysed the multiplex PCR reads with MiXCR anew, one entry per CDR3 protein. The table includes 650,000 to 900,000 distinct CDR3 sequences, 40% detected once. This clonotype was detected only a few times. The antigen remains undetermined. General study findings and limits: Classification of ophthalmopathy versus stable hyperthyroidism by a 13-signature model yielded 85% to 90% sensitivity and roughly 80% specificity. Clonotypes were expanded in thyroid at above 0.001 frequency, and most also appeared in blood.

Patients were diagnosed from clinical symptoms, serum thyroxine, TRAb, thyroid ultrasound and orbital computed tomography. PBMCs were isolated from an approximately 10 ml sample of fresh peripheral blood. The sequence was collected from an adult man with Graves' ophthalmopathy. Sequencing used peripheral blood.

Here the CDR3 reads CSVGGSNTQYF. CDR3 nucleotide sequence: TGCAGCGTTGGGGGGAGCAATACGCAGTATTTT. The rearrangement uses TRBV29-1 and TRBJ2-3, with D possibly called TRBD1 or TRBD2 (5 bases each). The CDR3 loop spans 11 amino acids. V lost 4 bases, J lost 7 bases, and 9 bases lay in between. Looked up from germline, CDR1 is SQVTM and CDR2 is ANQGSEA.